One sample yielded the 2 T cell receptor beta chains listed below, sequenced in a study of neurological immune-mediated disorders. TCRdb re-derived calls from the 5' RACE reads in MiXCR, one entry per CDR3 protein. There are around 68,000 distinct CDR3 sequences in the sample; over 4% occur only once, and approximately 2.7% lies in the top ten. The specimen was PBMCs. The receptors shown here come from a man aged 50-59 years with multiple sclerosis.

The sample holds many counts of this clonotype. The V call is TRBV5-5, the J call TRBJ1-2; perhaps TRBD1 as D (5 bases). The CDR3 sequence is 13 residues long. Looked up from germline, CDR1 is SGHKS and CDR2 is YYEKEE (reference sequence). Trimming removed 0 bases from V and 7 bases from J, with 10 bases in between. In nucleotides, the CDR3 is TGTGCCAGCAGCTTGGGACAGCTCTTTGGCTACACCTTC. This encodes CASSLGQLFGYTF.

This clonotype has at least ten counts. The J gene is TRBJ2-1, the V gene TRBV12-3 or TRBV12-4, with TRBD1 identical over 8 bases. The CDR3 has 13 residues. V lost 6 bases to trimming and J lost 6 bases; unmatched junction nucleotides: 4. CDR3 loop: CASRPTGGNEQFF. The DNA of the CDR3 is TGTGCCAGCAGGCCCACAGGGGGCAATGAGCAGTTCTTC.